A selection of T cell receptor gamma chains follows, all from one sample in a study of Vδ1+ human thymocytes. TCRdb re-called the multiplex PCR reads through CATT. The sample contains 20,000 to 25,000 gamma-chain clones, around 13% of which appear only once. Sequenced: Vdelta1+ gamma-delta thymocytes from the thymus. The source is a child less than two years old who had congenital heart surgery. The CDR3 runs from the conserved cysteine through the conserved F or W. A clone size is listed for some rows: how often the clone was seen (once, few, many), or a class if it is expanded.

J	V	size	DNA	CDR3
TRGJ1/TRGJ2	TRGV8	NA	TGTGCCACCTGGGTTCCCTATTATTATAAGAAACTCTTT	CATWVPYYYKKLF
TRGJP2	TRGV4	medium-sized	TGTGCCACCTGGAATGATGATTGGATCAAGACGTTT	CATWNDDWIKTF
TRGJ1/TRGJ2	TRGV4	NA	TGTGCCACCTGGAAACGGGATTATTATAAGAAACTCTTT	CATWKRDYYKKLF
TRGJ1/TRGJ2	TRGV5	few	TGTGCCACCTGGGGCTGGGAAATGCGAAATTATTATAAGAAACTCTTT	CATWGWEMRNYYKKLF
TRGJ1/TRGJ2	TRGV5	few	TGTGCCACCTGGGACAGGATGGAGTATAAGAAACTCTTT	CATWDRMEYKKLF
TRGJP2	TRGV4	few	TGTGCCACCTGGAATGGGCCGGGACATAGTAGTGATTGGATCAAGACGTTT	CATWNGPGHSSDWIKTF
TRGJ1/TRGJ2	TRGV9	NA	TGTGCCTTGTGGGAGTCAATTTATTATAAGAAACTCTTT	CALWESIYYKKLF
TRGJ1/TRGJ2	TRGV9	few	TGTGCCTTGTGGGAGTTAAATTATTATAAGAAACTCTTT	CALWELNYYKKLF
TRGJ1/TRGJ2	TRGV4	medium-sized	TGTGCCACCTGGATCTATTATAAGAAACTCTTT	CATWIYYKKLF
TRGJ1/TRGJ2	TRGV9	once	TGTGCCTTGTGGGAGGTGCAGTTGGGCGATTATAAGAAACTCTTT	CALWEVQLGDYKKLF
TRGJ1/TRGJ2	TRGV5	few	TGTGCCACCTGGGACACTGCCGACTTTAAGAAACTCTTT	CATWDTADFKKLF
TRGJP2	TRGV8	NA	TGTGCCACCTGGGACGGGCGGGGTGATTGGATCAAGACGTTT	CATWDGRGDWIKTF
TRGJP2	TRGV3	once	TGTGCCACCTGGGACAGGCGGAACCATAGTAGTGATTGGATCAAGACGTTT	CATWDRRNHSSDWIKTF
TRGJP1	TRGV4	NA	TGTGCCACCTGGGATGGGCCAAGTTGGTTCAAGATATTT	CATWDGPSWFKIF
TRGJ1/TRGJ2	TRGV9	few	TGTGCCTTGTGGGAGGTGCAGAGGGATTATTATAAGAAACTCTTT	CALWEVQRDYYKKLF
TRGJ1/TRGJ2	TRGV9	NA	TGTGCCTTGTGGGAGGGCCCGAAACTCTTC	CALWEGPKLF
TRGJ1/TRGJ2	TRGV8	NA	TGTGCCACCTGGGGTCGTTATTATAAGAAACTCTTT	CATWGRYYKKLF
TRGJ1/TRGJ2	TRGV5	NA	TGTGCCACCTGGGACAGGCCCAAAGGTTATAAGAAACTCTTT	CATWDRPKGYKKLF
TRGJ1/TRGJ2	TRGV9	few	TGTGCCTTGTGGGAGGTGCAGGGATATTATAAGAAACTCTTT	CALWEVQGYYKKLF
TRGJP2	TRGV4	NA	TGTGCCACCTGGAATGGCACTAGTGATTGGATCAAGACGTTT	CATWNGTSDWIKTF
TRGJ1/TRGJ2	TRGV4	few	TGTGCCACCTGGGCCGAGGGATCGAAACTCTTT	CATWAEGSKLF
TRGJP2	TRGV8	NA	TGTGCCACCTGGGAAAGGAGTAGTGATTGGATCAAGACGTTT	CATWERSSDWIKTF
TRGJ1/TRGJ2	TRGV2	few	TGTGCCACCTGGGACGCTGATTATTATAAGAAACTCTTT	CATWDADYYKKLF
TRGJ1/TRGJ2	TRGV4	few	TGTGCCACCTGGGATGGGCCCCCATATTATAAGAAACTCTTT	CATWDGPPYYKKLF
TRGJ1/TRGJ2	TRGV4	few	TGTGCCACCTGGGCTCTTCCTTATTATAAGAAACTCTTT	CATWALPYYKKLF
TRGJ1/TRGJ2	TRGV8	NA	TGTGCCACCTGGGATCGCCATTATTATAAGAAACTCTTT	CATWDRHYYKKLF
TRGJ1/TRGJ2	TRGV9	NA	TGTGCCTTGCGGGAGGTGCCGAATTATAAGAAACTCTTT	CALREVPNYKKLF
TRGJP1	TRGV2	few	TGTGCCACCTGGGACGGGCGGGCGAGAGGTTGGTTCAAGATATTT	CATWDGRARGWFKIF
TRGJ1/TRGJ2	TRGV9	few	TGTGCCTTGTGGGCGGCGGATTATAAGAAACTCTTT	CALWAADYKKLF